This T cell receptor beta chain was obtained from a study of blood T cells in healthy people across ages (dated by TCRdb to about 2015). Looking at the study overall: Template switching captured roughly one uniquely barcoded TCR beta cDNA molecule per two T cells in model experiments. Using deep sequencing normalized with unique cDNA molecular identifiers, the study measured how TCR beta repertoire diversity changes with age. The donors were divided into four age groups: young (average around 16 years), middle-aged (about 40), aged (approximately 62) and long-lived (around 87). To avoid experimental bias, donors of different ages were spread randomly across the sequencing lanes. Two additional independent replicas of 1 million unique cDNA reads from the same blood draw were analyzed for two donors (one aged 18 to 30 and one aged 80 or older). The paper's findings and limits, for the study overall: There was a strong correlation between observed TCR beta diversity and the percentage of naive T cells measured by flow cytometry. The long-lived group showed more naive CD4+ T cells, fewer expanded clones and increased TCR diversity than the aged group, suggesting age selection. Observed TCR beta diversity per million T cells fell roughly linearly with age, and a significant reduction was already apparent by age roughly 40. Because donor CMV infection status was unknown, age-related changes in expanded clonotypes were potentially confounded. Estimates of total diversity based on one million sequenced T cells were regarded as lower bounds and as underestimates. Because profiling used bulk unsorted PBMCs, naive and antigen-experienced compartments could not be compared conclusively.

The library was built by means of 5' RACE. The listed sequencing device is Illumina HiSeq 2500. The second PCR ran for about 7 to 11 cycles and used a J-beta primer mix along with a sample-barcoded 5' primer. Each TCR beta cDNA molecule received a unique molecular identifier from a template-switch 5' adaptor carrying 12 random nucleotides. Each sample yielded at least 2.5 million CDR3-containing paired-end reads. All of the RNA was converted into first-strand cDNA using the Mint cDNA synthesis kit, with a TRBC-specific oligonucleotide serving as the primer. All cDNA was treated with uracil-DNA glycosylase and then went through a first 18-cycle PCR with the universal primers M1SS and BC2_uni_R. In the paper's pipeline: For normalization, 1 million high-quality reads, each with a distinct molecular identifier, were randomly selected from each sample. Reads sharing molecular identifiers were discarded rather than binned into consensus sequences. MiTCR, with a Q25 quality threshold and the strictest error-elimination algorithm, was used for CDR3 identification, clonotype clustering and error correction. A nonparametric unseen species model using Euler transformation provided a lower-bound estimate of total TCR beta diversity. The public reads were reanalyzed by TCRdb: fastp trimming at Q25, MiXCR alignment, in-frame beta chains only. Rows merge per CDR3 protein into single entries with the most common DNA and genes. These V and J calls are TCRdb output, not the study's own analysis. This sample has about 830,000 distinct CDR3 sequences in its table, and more than 45% of those were observed once. In total, the top ten clones hold over 20% of the sample.

The roughly 39 donors, aged about 6 to 90 years, were systemically healthy Caucasian individuals from Russia. Each donor gave 9.5 to 10 milliliters of peripheral blood, drawn into EDTA-treated Vacutainer tubes. PBMCs were isolated by Ficoll-Paque density-gradient centrifugation, with at least 6 million obtained per sample. Trizol reagent was used to extract total RNA from PBMCs, with at least 6 micrograms per sample. The percentages of naive CD45RAhigh/CD27high T cells were determined by flow cytometry on a PBMC aliquot from every donor. This clonotype was counted only a few times. Its cognate antigen has yet to be identified. Base qualities are not recorded, but no much larger clone differs from it by a single base. Here V drops 3 bases and J drops 0 bases, and the junction holds 2 bases not matched to any gene. In the germline V gene, CDR1 corresponds to MRHNA and CDR2 to SNTAGT. The CDR3 starts with the cysteine, ends with the phenylalanine, and has 16 residues. CDR3 DNA only is kept here, 48 bases in frame from base 1.

This clonotype originated in a man in his thirties or forties in good health. The sequencing input was blood. The V and J segments used are TRBV6-4 and TRBJ2-3; 11 nucleotides in the junction match TRBD2. The CDR3 here reads CASSEIAGGSTDTQYF. DNA sequence: TGTGCCAGCAGTGAGATAGCGGGAGGGAGCACAGATACGCAGTATTTT.